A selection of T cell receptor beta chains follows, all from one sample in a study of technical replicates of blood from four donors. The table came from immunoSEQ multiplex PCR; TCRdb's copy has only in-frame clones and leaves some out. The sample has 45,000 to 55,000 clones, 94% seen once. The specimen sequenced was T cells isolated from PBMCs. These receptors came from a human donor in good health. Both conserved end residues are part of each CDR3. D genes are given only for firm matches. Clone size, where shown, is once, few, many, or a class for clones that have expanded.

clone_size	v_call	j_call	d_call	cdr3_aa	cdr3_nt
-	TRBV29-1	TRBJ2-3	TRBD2	CSVKRGRGLAGAPDTQYF	TGCAGCGTTAAAAGGGGAAGAGGACTAGCGGGGGCACCAGATACGCAGTATTTT
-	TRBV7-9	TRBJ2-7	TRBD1	CASSFEQGASYEQYF	TGTGCCAGCAGCTTCGAACAGGGGGCGTCCTACGAGCAGTACTTC
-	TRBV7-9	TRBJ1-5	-	CASSAQGLNQPQHF	TGTGCCAGCAGCGCCCAGGGCCTCAATCAGCCCCAGCATTTT
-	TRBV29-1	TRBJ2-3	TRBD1	CSVPRQGIADTQYF	TGCAGCGTTCCCCGACAGGGAATCGCGGATACGCAGTATTTT
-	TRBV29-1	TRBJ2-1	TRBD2	CSAQGYLLAGDDNEQFF	TGCAGCGCCCAAGGATACTTACTAGCGGGGGACGACAATGAGCAGTTCTTC
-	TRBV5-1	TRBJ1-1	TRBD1	CASSFANRGRTTEAFF	TGCGCCAGCAGCTTCGCTAATAGGGGGCGCACCACTGAAGCTTTCTTT
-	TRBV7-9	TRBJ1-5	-	CASSAHPQGYNQPQHF	TGTGCCAGCAGCGCCCATCCTCAGGGATACAATCAGCCCCAGCATTTT
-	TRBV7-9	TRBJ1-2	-	CASSSGTANNYGYTF	TGTGCCAGCAGCAGCGGGACGGCCAATAACTATGGCTACACCTTC
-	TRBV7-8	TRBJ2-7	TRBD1	CASSVTTSRTGAYEQYF	TGTGCCAGCAGCGTGACCACCTCCCGGACAGGGGCCTACGAGCAGTACTTC
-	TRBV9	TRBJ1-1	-	CASSPSEGGWGSTEAFF	TGTGCCAGCAGCCCTTCGGAGGGGGGGTGGGGGAGTACTGAAGCTTTCTTT
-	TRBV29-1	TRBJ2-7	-	CSVASGGGGYEQYF	TGCAGCGTTGCCTCCGGGGGAGGGGGCTACGAGCAGTACTTC
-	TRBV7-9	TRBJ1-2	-	CASSLQGGYTF	TGTGCCAGCAGCCTCCAGGGTGGTTACACCTTC
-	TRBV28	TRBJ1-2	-	CASSSWGEGEIGYTF	TGTGCCAGCAGTTCATGGGGGGAGGGGGAGATTGGCTACACCTTC
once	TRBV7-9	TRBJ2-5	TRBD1	CASSSTGGQETQYF	TGTGCCAGCAGCTCAACAGGGGGCCAAGAGACCCAGTACTTC
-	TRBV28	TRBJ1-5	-	CASSLKRWRVSNQPQHF	TGTGCCAGCAGTTTAAAAAGGTGGAGGGTGAGCAATCAGCCCCAGCATTTT
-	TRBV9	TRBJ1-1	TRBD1	CASSPGGLEAFF	TGTGCCAGCAGCCCAGGGGGCCTTGAAGCTTTCTTT
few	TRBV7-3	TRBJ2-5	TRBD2	CASSLRPGGVETQYF	TGTGCCAGCAGCTTAAGGCCGGGAGGCGTGGAGACCCAGTACTTC
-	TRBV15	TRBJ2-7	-	CATSRDGGAAYEQYF	TGTGCCACCAGCAGAGATGGCGGGGCAGCCTACGAGCAGTACTTC
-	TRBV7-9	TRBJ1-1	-	CASSRGETEAFF	TGTGCCAGCAGCCGGGGGGAAACTGAAGCTTTCTTT
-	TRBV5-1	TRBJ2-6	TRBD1	CASGQGDSSGANVLTF	TGCGCCAGCGGACAGGGCGATTCCTCTGGGGCCAACGTCCTGACTTTC
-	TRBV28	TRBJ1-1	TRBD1	CASSLTPRLTGAEAFF	TGTGCCAGCAGTTTAACCCCCCGTTTAACAGGGGCTGAAGCTTTCTTT
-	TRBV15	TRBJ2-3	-	CATSIPGDTQYF	TGTGCCACCTCAATCCCGGGAGATACGCAGTATTTT
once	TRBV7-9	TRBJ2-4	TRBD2	CASSLPSGSSTAKNIQYF	TGTGCCAGCAGCTTACCTAGCGGGAGTTCGACAGCCAAAAACATTCAGTACTTC
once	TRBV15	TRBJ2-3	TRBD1	CATSVTGGGEADTQYF	TGTGCCACCAGCGTGACAGGGGGCGGTGAGGCCGATACGCAGTATTTT
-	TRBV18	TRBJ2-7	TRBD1	CASSPSGQGFYEQYF	TGTGCCAGCTCACCGTCGGGACAGGGTTTTTACGAGCAGTACTTC
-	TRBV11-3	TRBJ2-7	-	CASSLTAFRGQTYEQYF	TGTGCCAGCAGCCTCACCGCTTTTAGGGGCCAAACGTACGAGCAGTACTTC
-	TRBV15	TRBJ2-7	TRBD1	CATSRDMGQGTYEQYF	TGTGCCACCAGCAGAGACATGGGACAGGGGACCTACGAGCAGTACTTC
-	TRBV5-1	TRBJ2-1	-	CASSLGLAPYNEQFF	TGCGCCAGCAGCTTGGGGCTAGCGCCATACAATGAGCAGTTCTTC
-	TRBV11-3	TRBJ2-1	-	CASSLSAGNLNEQFF	TGTGCCAGCAGCTTATCGGCAGGGAACCTAAATGAGCAGTTCTTC
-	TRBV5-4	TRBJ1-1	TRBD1	CASSFSVRTGTNTEAFF	TGTGCCAGCAGCTTCTCGGTCCGGACAGGGACGAACACTGAAGCTTTCTTT
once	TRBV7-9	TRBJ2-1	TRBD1	CASHLPGQAYNEQFF	TGTGCCAGCCACCTACCGGGACAGGCCTACAATGAGCAGTTCTTC
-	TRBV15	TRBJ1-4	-	CATSRDRPGWKNEKLFF	TGTGCCACCAGCAGAGATCGTCCAGGTTGGAAGAATGAAAAACTGTTTTTT
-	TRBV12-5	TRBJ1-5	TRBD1	CASGFRTLDRGYSNQPQHF	TGTGCTAGTGGTTTCCGGACCCTGGACAGGGGATATAGCAATCAGCCCCAGCATTTT
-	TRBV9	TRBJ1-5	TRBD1	CASSAGTAYNQPQHF	TGTGCCAGCAGCGCCGGGACAGCCTACAATCAGCCCCAGCATTTT
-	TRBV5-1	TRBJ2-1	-	CASSLTTGNGINEQFF	TGCGCCAGCAGCTTAACTACAGGGAATGGTATCAATGAGCAGTTCTTC